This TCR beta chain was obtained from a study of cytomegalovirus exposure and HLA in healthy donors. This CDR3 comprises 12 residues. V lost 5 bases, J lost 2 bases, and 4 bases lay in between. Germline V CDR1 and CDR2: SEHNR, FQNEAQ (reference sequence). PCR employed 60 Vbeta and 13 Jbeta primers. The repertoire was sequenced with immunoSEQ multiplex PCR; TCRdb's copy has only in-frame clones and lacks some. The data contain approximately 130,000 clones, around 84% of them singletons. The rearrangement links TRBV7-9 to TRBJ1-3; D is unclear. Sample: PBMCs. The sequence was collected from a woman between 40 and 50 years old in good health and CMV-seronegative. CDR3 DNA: TGTGCCAGCAGCGGCCCTGGAAACACCATATATTTT. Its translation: CASSGPGNTIYF.